Listed here are 21 T cell receptor beta chains from one sample, sequenced in a study of human T cells and chemical hapten exposure. TCRdb processed the RACE reads anew with MiXCR; each CDR3 protein has one entry. The sample has about 80,000 distinct CDR3 sequences, around 13% seen once; the top ten hold about 4.9%. The time point was: pre-sensitization, week 0. Treatment given: therapeutic diphenylcyclopropenone sensitization with weekly scalp DPC. This specimen was whole blood, taken in connection with sensitization to the hapten diphenylcyclopropenone (DPC). Source of these receptors: a woman aged 45-65 years with alopecia areata. Some clones in this sample may be carry-over from other donors' samples.

This clonotype was observed at least ten times. DNA of the CDR3: TGTGCCAGCTCACAAGATTCCTACAATGAGCAGTTCTTC. This gives the protein CASSQDSYNEQFF. The rearrangement uses TRBV18 and TRBJ2-1, with unresolved D. V lost 4 bases and J 1 base, leaving 5 bases between the germline ends. The CDR3 has 13 residues. Per the germline V gene, CDR1 is KGHSH and CDR2 is LQKENI. The full variable domain, in which reference TRBV18 and TRBJ2-1 provide the parts outside the CDR3, is NAGVMQNPRHLVRRRGQEARLRCSPMKGHSHVYWYRQLPEEGLKFMVYLQKENIIDESGMPKERFSAEFPKEGPSILRIQQVVRGDSAAYFCASSQDSYNEQFFGPGTRLTVL.

The chain carries TRBV28 and TRBJ2-7; D remains ambiguous. The CDR3 totals 14 residues. Looked up from germline, CDR1 is MDHEN and CDR2 is SYDVKM. V dropped 5 bases and J dropped 1 base, with 12 bases sitting between them. The CDR3 nucleotides read TGTGCCAGCAGTATCCCGATTCGGTCCTACGAGCAGTACTTC. It encodes CASSIPIRSYEQYF.

The rearrangement uses TRBV2 and TRBJ1-5; D is undetermined. V was clipped by 4 bases and J by 4 bases, with 11 bases between them. CDR1 is SNHLY, CDR2 FYNNEI, per germline. The CDR3 sequence is 14 residues long. This CDR3 reads CASSARDRNQPQHF. The CDR3 coding sequence is TGTGCCAGCAGTGCAAGGGATCGAAATCAGCCCCAGCATTTT.

The J gene is TRBJ1-3, the V gene TRBV7-2; D might be TRBD1 (5 bases). The CDR3 covers 16 residues. Trimming cost V 1 base and J 2 bases, with 12 bases left between them. The germline CDR1 and CDR2 sequences are SGHTA and FQGNSA. The CDR3 coding sequence is TGTGCCAGCAGCTTAGTTCCAGGGTCGCCTGGAAACACCATATATTTT. It encodes CASSLVPGSPGNTIYF.

This clonotype was seen repeatedly, ten times or more. The chain couples TRBV29-1 to TRBJ1-1; D is unresolved. Germline V gene lookup returns CDR1 SQVTM and CDR2 ANQGSEA. The V and J ends lost 0 bases and 5 bases respectively, with 10 bases between them. CDR3 length equals 13 residues. The CDR3 is CSVEEVFRTEAFF. CDR3 in DNA: TGCAGCGTTGAAGAAGTGTTCCGGACTGAAGCTTTCTTT.

This clonotype appeared a few times. The CDR3 is CASSGSSGSGEQYF. In DNA form, the CDR3 reads TGCGCCAGCAGTGGTTCTAGCGGGAGTGGAGAGCAGTACTTC. J is TRBJ2-7 and V is TRBV10-2; 10 bases agree with TRBD2. The germline V gene encodes CDR1 WSHSY and CDR2 SAAADI. The CDR3 has 14 amino acids. Trimming at V came to 4 bases and at J to 7 bases, leaving 7 bases not matched to a gene.

This clonotype showed up just a few times. CDR3: CAISGLQGTEAFF. CDR3 in DNA: TGTGCCATCAGCGGGCTACAGGGAACTGAAGCTTTCTTT. V and J are TRBV10-3 and TRBJ1-1; D is perhaps TRBD1 (6 bases). CDR3 length: 13 amino acids. The V end was cut by 6 bases, the J end by 5 bases, with 13 bases between. Germline V gene lookup returns CDR1 ENHRY and CDR2 SYGVKD.

This clonotype has just a few counts. This rearrangement joins TRBV12-3 or TRBV12-4 to TRBJ2-1; the D gene is possibly TRBD1 (5 bases). The V end was cut by 3 bases, the J end by 5 bases, with 11 bases between. The CDR3 has 14 residues. CDR3 DNA: TGTGCCAGCAGTTTGGGGCAGGGAAACAATGAGCAGTTCTTC. Translated: CASSLGQGNNEQFF.

The J gene is TRBJ2-3, the V gene TRBV9; 7 bases align to TRBD2. The germline gives CDR1 SGDLS, CDR2 YYNGEE. The CDR3 loop spans 14 amino acids. The ends lost 2 bases at V and 6 bases at J; junction bases unmatched: 6. The CDR3 sequence: CASSVGLEADTQYF. CDR3 nucleotides: TGTGCCAGCAGCGTCGGACTAGAGGCTGATACGCAGTATTTT.

Written as DNA, the CDR3 is TGTGCCAGAAGCTTGAAGACCGAAGGTGTAGACGAGCAGTACTTC. Protein: CARSLKTEGVDEQYF. The chain couples TRBV5-3 to TRBJ2-7; D ambiguous. TRBV5-3 is known as an ORF, though its function is uncertain. The CDR3 has 15 amino acids. The V end was cut by 1 base, the J end by 5 bases, with 16 bases between.

V and J are TRBV10-3 and TRBJ2-1; D gene uncertain. Germline lookup yields CDR1 ENHRY and CDR2 SYGVKD. This CDR3 has 15 amino acids. Trimming pared 6 bases from V and 7 bases from J, leaving 19 bases between. The CDR3 spells CAISLSARLGNEQFF. In DNA form, the CDR3 reads TGTGCCATCAGCCTCTCGGCTCGTCTCGGGAATGAGCAGTTCTTC.

The CDR3 spells CASSFRGREGNEQFF. The CDR3 coding sequence is TGTGCCAGCAGTTTCCGGGGTCGTGAGGGCAATGAGCAGTTCTTC. The chain recombines TRBV27 with TRBJ2-1; D perhaps matches TRBD2 (5 bases). Trimming took off 3 bases at V and 6 bases at J, with 15 bases between the two ends. From germline, CDR1 is MNHEY and CDR2 SMNVEV (reference sequence). The CDR3 length is 15 residues.

This clonotype was seen only a few times. V is TRBV6-2 or TRBV6-3 and J is TRBJ2-5; 9 bases fit TRBD2. Germline assignment: CDR1 MNHEY and CDR2 SVGEGT. Trimming took 7 bases from V and 0 from J; bases not matched to a gene: 9. CDR3 length: 16 amino acids. The CDR3 sequence is CASKGWASGNQETQYF. The CDR3 DNA reads TGTGCCAGCAAAGGCTGGGCTAGCGGGAACCAAGAGACCCAGTACTTC.

The rearrangement uses TRBV12-3 or TRBV12-4 and TRBJ2-2; D ambiguous. This CDR3 is built from 16 residues. Trimming shortened V by 9 bases and J by 6 bases, and 23 bases separated the two germline ends. CDR3 sequence reads: CASRPTAGRLSGELFF. CDR3 nucleotide sequence: TGTGCCAGTCGGCCCACGGCAGGACGATTGTCCGGGGAGCTGTTTTTT.

In this sample, this clonotype turned up many times. This chain uses TRBV20-1 with TRBJ1-1, with D perhaps TRBD1 (6 bases). The V and J ends lost 4 bases and 1 base respectively, with 10 bases between them. This CDR3 has 13 residues. Germline CDR1 and CDR2: DFQATT and SNEGSKA (reference sequence). CDR3 residues: CSATRTANTEAFF. The CDR3 nucleotides are TGCAGTGCTACCCGGACAGCGAACACTGAAGCTTTCTTT.

This clonotype was detected many times. The chain has TRBV7-6 and TRBJ2-2; the D gene is possibly TRBD1 (6 bases). The CDR3 sequence is 16 residues long. Germline V gives CDR1 SGHVS, CDR2 FNYEAQ. V was clipped by 6 bases and J by 3 bases, with 17 bases between them. The CDR3 loop is CASSFPRGIHTGELFF. In DNA form, the CDR3 reads TGTGCCAGCAGTTTCCCCAGGGGTATTCACACCGGGGAGCTGTTTTTT.

The rearrangement joins TRBV29-1 to TRBJ1-3; 7 nucleotides agree with TRBD1. The CDR3 loop spans 14 amino acids. Germline V lookup: CDR1 SQVTM, CDR2 ANQGSEA. V lost 6 bases and J lost 0; bases outside the gene matches: 5. CDR3 in DNA: TGCAGCGTAATGGGACAGCCCTCTGGAAACACCATATATTTT. Its protein product is CSVMGQPSGNTIYF.

This clonotype has more than one count but fewer than ten. The chain has TRBV10-3 and TRBJ1-1, with TRBD1 matching over 10 bases. The CDR3 is 15 amino acids. Germline CDR1 is ENHRY and CDR2 is SYGVKD. Trimming cost V 2 bases and J 7 bases; bases outside gene matches: 7. CDR3 nucleotide sequence: TGTGCCATCAGTGAGAGAGACAGGGGGCCAGATGAAGCTTTCTTT. This encodes CAISERDRGPDEAFF.

This chain uses TRBV6-5 with TRBJ2-3; 10 nucleotides align to TRBD2. J lost 6 bases, V lost 6 bases, and 6 bases had no gene match. From germline, CDR1 is MNHEY and CDR2 SVGAGI. CDR3 length equals 14 residues. The CDR3 coding sequence is TGTGCCAGCAGCCCGGGACTAGCGACGGATACGCAGTATTTT. Translated: CASSPGLATDTQYF.

In its sample, this clonotype was seen a few times. Here the CDR3 DNA reads TGTGCCAGCAGTCCCGGGACAGGGCCTAACACTGAAGCTTTCTTT. Amino acid sequence: CASSPGTGPNTEAFF. The chain has TRBV3-1 and TRBJ1-1, with TRBD1 matching 9 bases. V was clipped by 6 bases and J by 2 bases; unmatched bases: 7. CDR1 is LGHDT and CDR2 is YNNKEL in the germline V gene (reference sequence). This CDR3 spans 15 amino acids. The whole variable domain, filled in from reference TRBV3-1 and TRBJ1-1, reads DTAVSQTPKYLVTQMGNDKSIKCEQNLGHDTMYWYKQDSKKFLKIMFSYNNKELIINETVPNRFSPKSPDKAHLNLHINSLELGDSAVYFCASSPGTGPNTEAFFGQGTRLTVV.

This clonotype has more than one count but fewer than ten. The chain employs TRBV27 and TRBJ1-4; D gene ambiguous. Trimming stripped 5 bases from V and 0 bases from J, with 7 bases between. This CDR3 spans 14 amino acids. CDR1 and CDR2 from the germline V gene are MNHEY and SMNVEV (reference sequence). For the CDR3, the DNA is TGTGCCAGCAGTAGCTTCGCAACTAATGAAAAACTGTTTTTT. Its protein is CASSSFATNEKLFF. The complete variable domain, with remaining parts taken from reference TRBV27 and TRBJ1-4, reads EAQVTQNPRYLITVTGKKLTVTCSQNMNHEYMSWYRQDPGLGLRQIYYSMNVEVTDKGDVPEGYKVSRKEKRNFPLILESPSPNQTSLYFCASSSFATNEKLFFGSGTQLSVL.